This entry lists 5 T cell receptor beta chains sequenced from one sample in a study of cytomegalovirus exposure and HLA in healthy donors. Using immunoSEQ multiplex PCR, the repertoire was profiled, and TCRdb retains in-frame clones only, with some absent. The sample holds about 120,000 clones, roughly 95% seen once. The sample was PBMCs. Every receptor here comes from a man younger than 35 in good health and CMV-seronegative.

CDR3 coding DNA: TGTGCCAGCAGCTCCACTACGGGTAGCGGGGTCTACGAGCAGTACTTC. As protein: CASSSTTGSGVYEQYF. V is TRBV14 and J is TRBJ2-7, with 8 bases identical to TRBD2. The CDR3 totals 16 residues. V gave up 5 bases and J gave up 3 bases; unmatched junction bases: 12. Germline V gives CDR1 SGHDN, CDR2 FVKESK. The variable domain in full, with the rest retrieved from reference TRBV14 and TRBJ2-7, is EAGVTQFPSHSVIEKGQTVTLRCDPISGHDNLYWYRRVMGKEIKFLLHFVKESKQDESGMPNNRFLAERTGGTYSTLKVQPAELEDSGVYFCASSSTTGSGVYEQYFGPGTRLTVT.

V usage is TRBV7-9 and J usage is TRBJ1-1, with D hard to call. The CDR3 spans 14 residues. V lost 0 bases to trimming and J lost 1 base, with 6 bases between them. In germline, CDR1 is SEHNR, CDR2 FQNEAQ (reference sequence). The CDR3 DNA reads as TGTGCCAGCAGCTTAGCACAGACGAACACTGAAGCTTTCTTT. Translation: CASSLAQTNTEAFF.

The chain joins TRBV9 to TRBJ2-7, with D possibly being TRBD2 (5 bases). Germline V gene lookup returns CDR1 SGDLS and CDR2 YYNGEE. V lost 0 bases to trimming and J lost 3 bases, with 16 bases between them. The CDR3 consists of 16 residues. CDR3: CASSVAPSGALYEQYF. CDR3 in DNA: TGTGCCAGCAGCGTAGCTCCCAGCGGAGCCCTCTACGAGCAGTACTTC. Based on the CDR3 plus reference TRBV9 and TRBJ2-7, the full variable domain is DSGVTQTPKHLITATGQRVTLRCSPRSGDLSVYWYQQSLDQGLQFLIQYYNGEERAKGNILERFSAQQFPDLHSELNLSSLELGDSALYFCASSVAPSGALYEQYFGPGTRLTVT.

V and J are TRBV28 and TRBJ2-7, with D unresolved. CDR3 length equals 13 residues. Germline V gene data show CDR1 as MDHEN and CDR2 as SYDVKM. V was cut by 5 bases and J by 1 base, with 9 bases left in between. CDR3 amino acids: CASSVGRSYEQYF. The DNA of the CDR3 is TGTGCCAGCAGTGTGGGCAGGTCCTACGAGCAGTACTTC.

The CDR3 sequence is CASGWGTSPSYEQYF. As DNA, the CDR3 is TGTGCTAGTGGTTGGGGCACCTCCCCTTCCTACGAGCAGTACTTC. The chain has TRBV12-5 and TRBJ2-7; possible D gene TRBD1, 5 bases. The CDR3 covers 15 residues. Trimming pared 4 bases from V and 1 base from J, leaving 14 bases between. Germline lookup yields CDR1 LGHNT and CDR2 FRNRAP.